Each of the 25 T cell receptor beta chains below was sequenced from the same sample in a study of T cells after posttransplantation cyclophosphamide (dated by TCRdb to 2016 to 2017). The protocol used for the library was the immunoSEQ multiplex PCR assay. The immuneACCESS repertoire file appears here via TCRdb, limited to in-frame rearrangements. These files lack a portion of the clones; in checked studies, under half of the deficit traces to unresolved V genes, and the cause of the others is not known. Across this sample, about 25,000 clones were tabulated and none appeared just once. The ten largest clones take up over 1.3% of the sample. Sequenced input: PBMCs. The receptors here all came from a man aged 50 or older in good health, CMV-negative, and a related stem cell transplant donor.

This clone was seen at least ten times. The chain couples TRBV6-1 to TRBJ2-3; the match to TRBD2 covers 7 bases. The CDR3 sequence is 14 residues long. Losses at the gene ends were 8 bases for V and 5 bases for J; bases not matched to a gene: 10. Germline V CDR1 and CDR2: MNHNS, SASEGT. CDR3 DNA sequence: TGTGCCAGCCGAGGCGGGGGAGCAGTAGATACGCAGTATTTT. Its translation is CASRGGGAVDTQYF.

This clone was observed at least ten times. This chain uses TRBV7-9 with TRBJ2-7; 13 positions agree with TRBD2. V trimming: 5 bases; J trimming: 7 bases; junction bases outside the gene matches: 5. Germline CDR1 and CDR2: SEHNR and FQNEAQ (reference sequence). The CDR3 contains 14 residues. The CDR3 protein is CASSLGLAGVEQYF. The CDR3 DNA follows: TGTGCCAGCAGCCTAGGACTAGCGGGAGTTGAGCAGTACTTC.

This clone was seen many times. The CDR3 region is CASTPEGGYSNQPQHF. The CDR3, as DNA: TGTGCCAGTACCCCGGAAGGGGGTTATAGCAATCAGCCCCAGCATTTT. The V gene is TRBV19, the J gene TRBJ1-5; possible D gene TRBD1, 6 bases. Germline CDR1 reads LNHDA; CDR2 reads SQIVND (reference sequence). Trimming removed 7 bases from V and 0 bases from J, with 16 bases in between. CDR3 size: 16 residues.

This clone came up many times. This sequence joins TRBV18 and TRBJ2-7, with TRBD1 matching over 11 bases. The CDR3 sequence is 15 residues long. Trimming cost V 4 bases and J 3 bases; bases outside gene matches: 5. CDR1 and CDR2 (germline): KGHSH, LQKENI. CDR3 bases: TGTGCCAGCTCACGTAGGACAGGGGGCCACTACGAGCAGTACTTC. As protein: CASSRRTGGHYEQYF.

This clone was counted many times. The V call is TRBV6-1, the J call TRBJ2-2, with D possibly being TRBD2 (6 bases). Trimming took off 4 bases at V and 2 bases at J, with 11 bases between the two ends. This CDR3 region has 15 residues. Germline CDR1 is MNHNS and CDR2 is SASEGT. The CDR3 region has the DNA TGTGCCAGCAGTGTGATTAGCGGAAACACCGGGGAGCTGTTTTTT. Protein sequence: CASSVISGNTGELFF.

This clone has a count of ten or more. The rearrangement joins TRBV19 to TRBJ2-1; 13 positions agree with TRBD2. Unmatched junction bases numbered 8, after V lost 5 bases and J lost 7 bases. The CDR3 contains 16 residues. Germline assignment: CDR1 LNHDA and CDR2 SQIVND (reference sequence). Written as DNA, the CDR3 is TGTGCCAGTAGTGACGAACTAGCGGGGGGGCGGAATGAGCAGTTCTTC. Protein product: CASSDELAGGRNEQFF.

This clone was observed at least ten times. The chain has TRBV7-9 and TRBJ1-1; D is possibly TRBD1 (5 bases). Trimming cost V 1 base and J 4 bases, with 16 bases left between them. Germline values: CDR1 SEHNR, CDR2 FQNEAQ (reference sequence). The CDR3 is 16 residues long. The CDR3 region has the DNA TGTGCCAGCAGCTTAGGGGGCCCGCACTTAGGCACTGAAGCTTTCTTT. Its protein product is CASSLGGPHLGTEAFF.

This clone was counted ten times or more. This chain links TRBV10-3 with TRBJ2-5, with 7 nucleotides matching TRBD1. V lost 6 bases and J lost 5; bases outside the gene matches: 6. The germline CDR1 and CDR2 sequences are ENHRY and SYGVKD. There are 13 residues in the CDR3. In DNA, the CDR3 is TGTGCCATCAGCGTGACAGGGTTGGAGACCCAGTACTTC. This codes for CAISVTGLETQYF.

This clone occurred many times. The J gene is TRBJ2-7, the V gene TRBV10-1; TRBD1 aligns across 8 bases. The CDR3 has 15 residues. J gave up 7 bases and V 3 bases, and 11 bases lay outside the gene matches. Germline CDR1 and CDR2: WNHNN and SYGVQD (reference sequence). Here the CDR3 reads CASSDSGTGSLEQYF. The CDR3 DNA follows: TGCGCCAGCAGTGATTCCGGGACAGGATCTTTGGAGCAGTACTTC.

This clone has a count of ten or more. The DNA of the CDR3 is TGCGCCAGCAGTGGAGGGCCCCACACCGGGGAGCTGTTTTTT. Translated, it gives CASSGGPHTGELFF. The chain carries TRBV10-1 and TRBJ2-2; tentative D call: TRBD2 (5 bases). The germline CDR1 and CDR2 sequences are WNHNN and SYGVQD (reference sequence). The CDR3 loop spans 14 amino acids. Trimming took 4 bases from V and 3 from J, leaving 9 bases between them.

At least ten counts were recorded for this clone. The chain recombines TRBV28 with TRBJ2-5; 9 bases align to TRBD2. The germline CDR1 and CDR2 sequences are MDHEN and SYDVKM. V lost 2 bases, J lost 5 bases, and 9 bases stayed unmatched. The CDR3 has 16 amino acids. The CDR3 DNA follows: TGTGCCAGCAGTTTACCGGGCGGGAGGGCCTGGGAGACCCAGTACTTC. Translated: CASSLPGGRAWETQYF.

This clone was picked up many times. The CDR3 sequence: CSARPGDTQYF. Written as DNA, the CDR3 is TGCAGTGCTCGTCCCGGAGATACGCAGTATTTT. The chain couples TRBV20-1 to TRBJ2-3; D call uncertain. V was cut by 5 bases and J by 5 bases, with 8 bases left in between. The CDR3 is made up of 11 amino acids. Germline values: CDR1 DFQATT, CDR2 SNEGSKA (reference sequence).

Many counts were recorded for this clone. The chain recombines TRBV6-6 with TRBJ1-2; no firm D call. V lost 6 bases, J lost 8 bases, and 22 bases lay in between. Germline CDR1 and CDR2: MNHNY and SVGAGI (reference sequence). CDR3 length: 15 amino acids. This CDR3 is CASSLLLADRGGYTF. The CDR3 nucleotides are TGTGCCAGCAGCCTACTACTGGCGGACCGGGGAGGCTACACCTTC.

This clone was observed at least ten times. The chain combines TRBV27 with TRBJ2-3; TRBD2 aligns across 7 bases. Germline CDR1 and CDR2: MNHEY and SMNVEV (reference sequence). Unmatched junction bases numbered 5, after V lost 5 bases and J lost 0 bases. The CDR3 extends over 15 amino acids. The chain's CDR3 is CASSALAASTDTQYF. The CDR3 bases are TGTGCCAGCAGTGCCCTAGCGGCAAGCACAGATACGCAGTATTTT.

In its sample, this clone was seen many times. The chain couples TRBV15 to TRBJ2-7; the D gene is possibly TRBD2 (6 bases). The germline V gene encodes CDR1 LNHNV and CDR2 YYDKDF (reference sequence). Trimming left V 0 bases short and J 6 bases short, with 18 bases between. The CDR3 contains 16 residues. Here the CDR3 DNA reads TGTGCCACCAGCAGAGATACGGAGAGACTAGTGGTCGAGCAGTACTTC. This codes for CATSRDTERLVVEQYF.

This clone was recorded at least ten times. V is TRBV5-1 and J is TRBJ2-4, with 9 bases that match TRBD2. Per germline, CDR1 SGHRS and CDR2 YFSETQ. This CDR3 contains 19 residues. The V segment lost 3 bases and the J segment 0 bases; nucleotides outside the gene matches: 13. The CDR3 DNA reads TGCGCCAGCAGCTGGGCGGAGACTAGCGGCCCCTTAGCCAAAAACATTCAGTACTTC. It is translated as CASSWAETSGPLAKNIQYF.

This clone was detected many times. The chain is built from TRBV9 and TRBJ1-1; 8 bases map to TRBD1. CDR3 size: 15 residues. Germline V gene data show CDR1 as SGDLS and CDR2 as YYNGEE. V was clipped by 0 bases and J by 6 bases; unmatched bases: 7. The chain's CDR3 is CASSVAIGQGSEAFF. CDR3 DNA: TGTGCCAGCAGCGTAGCTATTGGACAGGGTTCTGAAGCTTTCTTT.

This clone was recorded at least ten times. V is TRBV5-1 and J is TRBJ2-7; a weak D match, TRBD1 (6 bases). CDR1 is SGHRS, CDR2 YFSETQ, per germline. The CDR3 runs 12 residues. Trimming left V 4 bases short and J 3 bases short, with 8 bases between. CDR3 DNA: TGCGCCAGCAGCAGGGACATCTACGAGCAGTACTTC. Translating gives CASSRDIYEQYF.

This clone was seen repeatedly, ten times or more. The chain employs TRBV6-1 and TRBJ1-1, with 7 bases fitting TRBD1. V lost 3 bases to trimming and J lost 7 bases; unmatched junction nucleotides: 11. The germline V gene has CDR1 MNHNS and CDR2 SASEGT. The CDR3 is 15 amino acids. This CDR3 reads CASSEVFGQVIEAFF. The CDR3 bases are TGTGCCAGCAGTGAGGTTTTCGGACAGGTTATTGAAGCTTTCTTT.

This clone occurred many times. The V gene is TRBV27, the J gene TRBJ1-5, with 8 bases identical to TRBD1. In germline, CDR1 is MNHEY, CDR2 SMNVEV (reference sequence). Trimming removed 5 bases from V and 7 bases from J; junction bases left unmatched: 10. This CDR3 is built from 15 residues. CDR3 region: CASSTRTGTAQPQHF. Written as DNA, the CDR3 is TGTGCCAGCAGTACTCGGACAGGGACGGCACAGCCCCAGCATTTT.

This clone was counted ten times or more. The chain has TRBV9 and TRBJ2-3, with D unclear. V was shortened by 4 bases and J by 1 base, with 16 bases between the two germline ends. The CDR3 is 16 residues long. CDR1 is SGDLS, CDR2 YYNGEE, per germline. CDR3 bases: TGTGCCAGCAGCTCCCCACACCGACTTGGCACAGATACGCAGTATTTT. This translates into CASSSPHRLGTDTQYF.

This clone was recorded many times. This sequence joins TRBV7-9 and TRBJ2-7, with 8 bases lining up with TRBD2. Germline CDR1 is SEHNR and CDR2 is FQNEAQ (reference sequence). With V trimmed by 1 base and J by 4 bases, 12 bases remained unmatched. The CDR3 has 17 residues. The CDR3 region has the DNA TGTGCCAGCAGCTTAGGCAGTATGGGCGGGAGGACTTACGAGCAGTACTTC. This codes for CASSLGSMGGRTYEQYF. The full variable domain, its missing parts supplied by reference TRBV7-9 and TRBJ2-7, is DTGVSQNPRHKITKRGQNVTFRCDPISEHNRLYWYRQTLGQGPEFLTYFQNEAQLEKSRLLSDRFSAERPKGSFSTLEIQRTEQGDSAMYLCASSLGSMGGRTYEQYFGPGTRLTVT.

This clone was seen repeatedly, ten times or more. This sequence joins TRBV30 and TRBJ2-3; D is unresolved. Trimming pared 2 bases from V and 0 bases from J, leaving 9 bases between. CDR3 length: 14 residues. Germline V gene lookup returns CDR1 GTSNPN and CDR2 SVGIG (reference sequence). CDR3: CAWSMAVSTDTQYF. Here the CDR3 DNA reads TGTGCCTGGAGTATGGCGGTTAGCACAGATACGCAGTATTTT. Using reference TRBV30 and TRBJ2-3 for the parts outside the CDR3, the full variable domain is SQTIHQWPATLVQPVGSPLSLECTVEGTSNPNLYWYRQAAGRGLQLLFYSVGIGQISSEVPQNLSASRPQDRQFILSSKKLLLSDSGFYLCAWSMAVSTDTQYFGPGTRLTVL.

This clone occurred many times. The chain employs TRBV7-9 and TRBJ1-2, with 9 bases aligning to TRBD1. The germline V gene has CDR1 SEHNR and CDR2 FQNEAQ (reference sequence). This CDR3 has 14 residues. Unmatched junction bases numbered 5, after V lost 3 bases and J lost 6 bases. The CDR3 region is CASSFVDRGDGYTF. As DNA, the CDR3 is TGTGCCAGCAGCTTTGTGGACAGGGGAGATGGCTACACCTTC.

The sample holds many counts of this clone. The rearrangement uses TRBV5-6 and TRBJ1-2, with 8 bases identical to TRBD1. This CDR3 has 13 amino acids. The germline V gene encodes CDR1 SGHDT and CDR2 YYEEEE. After removal of 4 bases from V and 8 bases from J, the junction contained 7 bases not matched to a gene. The DNA of the CDR3 is TGTGCCAGCAGCGCGGACAGGGTATACGGCTACACCTTC. Translation gives CASSADRVYGYTF. The variable domain in full, with the rest retrieved from reference TRBV5-6 and TRBJ1-2, is DAGVTQSPTHLIKTRGQQVTLRCSPKSGHDTVSWYQQALGQGPQFIFQYYEEEERQRGNFPDRFSGHQFPNYSSELNVNALLLGDSALYLCASSADRVYGYTFGSGTRLTVV.